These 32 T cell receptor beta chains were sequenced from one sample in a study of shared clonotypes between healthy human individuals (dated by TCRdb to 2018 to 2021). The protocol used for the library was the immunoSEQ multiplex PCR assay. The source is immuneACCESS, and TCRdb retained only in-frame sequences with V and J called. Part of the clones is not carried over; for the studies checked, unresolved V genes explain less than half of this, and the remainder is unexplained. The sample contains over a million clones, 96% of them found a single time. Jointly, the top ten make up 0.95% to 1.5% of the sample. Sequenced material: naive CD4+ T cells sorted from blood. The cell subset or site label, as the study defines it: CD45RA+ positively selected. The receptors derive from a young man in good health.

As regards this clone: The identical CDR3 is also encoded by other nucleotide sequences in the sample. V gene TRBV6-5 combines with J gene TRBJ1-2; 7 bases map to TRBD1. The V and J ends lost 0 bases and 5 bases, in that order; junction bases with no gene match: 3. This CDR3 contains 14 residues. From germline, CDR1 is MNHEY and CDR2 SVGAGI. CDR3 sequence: CASSYSGRGYGYTF. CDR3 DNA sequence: TGTGCCAGCAGTTACTCTGGCAGGGGGTATGGCTACACCTTC.

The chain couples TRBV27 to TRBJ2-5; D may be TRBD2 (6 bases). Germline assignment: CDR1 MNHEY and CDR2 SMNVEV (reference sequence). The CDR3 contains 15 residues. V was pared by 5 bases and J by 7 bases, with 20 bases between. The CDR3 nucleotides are TGTGCCAGCAGTCTGGGAGGTTCGGGAGTAAGGACCCAGTACTTC. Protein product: CASSLGGSGVRTQYF.

As DNA, the CDR3 is TGTGCCAGCAGCTCGGGACTAGCGGTTTACTACGAGCAGTACTTC. Translation gives CASSSGLAVYYEQYF. The V and J genes are TRBV7-9 and TRBJ2-7; the match to TRBD2 covers 11 bases. The junction had 5 bases not matched to a gene; V was cut back by 4 bases and J by 3 bases. The V gene's germline CDR1 is SEHNR and CDR2 FQNEAQ (reference sequence). The CDR3 contains 15 residues.

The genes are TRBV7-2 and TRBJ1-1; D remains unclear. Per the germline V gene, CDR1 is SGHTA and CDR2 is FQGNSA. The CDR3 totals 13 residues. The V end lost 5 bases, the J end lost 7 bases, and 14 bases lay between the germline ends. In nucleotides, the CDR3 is TGTGCCAGCAGCGGAGACCGGGGATTTGAAGCTTTCTTT. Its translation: CASSGDRGFEAFF.

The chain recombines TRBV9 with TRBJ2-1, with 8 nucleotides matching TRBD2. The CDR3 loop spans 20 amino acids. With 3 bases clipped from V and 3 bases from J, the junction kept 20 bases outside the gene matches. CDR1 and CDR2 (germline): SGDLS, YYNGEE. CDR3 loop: CASSAYGTRLGNQGYNEQFF. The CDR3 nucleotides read TGTGCCAGCAGCGCATACGGGACTAGACTAGGTAATCAAGGCTACAATGAGCAGTTCTTC.

The DNA of the CDR3 is TGTGCCAGCAGCTTCACGACAGCAAAGGCAGATACGCAGTATTTT. It is translated as CASSFTTAKADTQYF. The chain employs TRBV7-6 and TRBJ2-3, with D perhaps TRBD1 (5 bases). Trimming took 3 bases from V and 4 from J, leaving 14 bases between them. The CDR3 extends over 15 amino acids. Germline V gene lookup returns CDR1 SGHVS and CDR2 FNYEAQ.

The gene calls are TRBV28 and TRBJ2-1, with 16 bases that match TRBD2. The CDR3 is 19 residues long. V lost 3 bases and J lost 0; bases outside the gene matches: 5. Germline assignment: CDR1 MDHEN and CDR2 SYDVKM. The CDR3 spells CASSLGLAGGRSSYNEQFF. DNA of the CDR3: TGTGCCAGCAGTTTGGGACTAGCGGGGGGGCGAAGCTCCTACAATGAGCAGTTCTTC. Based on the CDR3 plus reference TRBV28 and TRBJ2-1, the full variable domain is DVKVTQSSRYLVKRTGEKVFLECVQDMDHENMFWYRQDPGLGLRLIYFSYDVKMKEKGDIPEGYSVSREKKERFSLILESASTNQTSMYLCASSLGLAGGRSSYNEQFFGPGTRLTVL.

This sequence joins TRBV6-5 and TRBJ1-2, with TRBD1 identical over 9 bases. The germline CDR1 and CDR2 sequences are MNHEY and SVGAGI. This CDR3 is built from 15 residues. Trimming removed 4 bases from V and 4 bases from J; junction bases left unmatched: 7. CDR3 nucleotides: TGTGCCAGCAGTTCACCCAGACAGGGGGGCTATGGCTACACCTTC. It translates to CASSSPRQGGYGYTF.

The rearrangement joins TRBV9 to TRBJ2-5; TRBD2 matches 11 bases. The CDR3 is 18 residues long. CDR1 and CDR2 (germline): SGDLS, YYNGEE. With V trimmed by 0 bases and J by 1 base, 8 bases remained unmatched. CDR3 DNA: TGTGCCAGCAGCGTAGGAGGGACTAGCGGACCCTTCCAAGAGACCCAGTACTTC. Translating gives CASSVGGTSGPFQETQYF.

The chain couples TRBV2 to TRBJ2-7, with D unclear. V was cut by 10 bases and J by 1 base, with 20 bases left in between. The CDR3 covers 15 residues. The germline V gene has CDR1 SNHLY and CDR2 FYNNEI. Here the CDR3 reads CATRYGMGGSYEQYF. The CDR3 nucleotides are TGTGCCACCCGGTATGGAATGGGTGGTTCCTACGAGCAGTACTTC.

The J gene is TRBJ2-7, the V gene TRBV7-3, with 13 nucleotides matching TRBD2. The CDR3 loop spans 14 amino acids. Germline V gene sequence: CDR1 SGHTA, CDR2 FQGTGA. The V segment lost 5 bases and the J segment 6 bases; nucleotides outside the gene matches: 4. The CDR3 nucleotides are TGTGCCAGCAGCCGGACTAGCGGGAGTCTCGAGCAGTACTTC. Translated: CASSRTSGSLEQYF. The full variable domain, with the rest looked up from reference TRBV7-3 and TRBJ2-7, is GAGVSQTPSNKVTEKGKYVELRCDPISGHTALYWYRQSLGQGPEFLIYFQGTGAADDSGLPNDRFFAVRPEGSVSTLKIQRTERGDSAVYLCASSRTSGSLEQYFGPGTRLTVT.

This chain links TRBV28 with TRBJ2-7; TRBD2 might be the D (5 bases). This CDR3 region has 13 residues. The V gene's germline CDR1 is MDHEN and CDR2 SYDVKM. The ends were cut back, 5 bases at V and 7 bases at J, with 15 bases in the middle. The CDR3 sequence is CASSPPGLSEQYF. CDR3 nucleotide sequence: TGTGCCAGCAGTCCCCCCGGACTCTCGGAGCAGTACTTC.

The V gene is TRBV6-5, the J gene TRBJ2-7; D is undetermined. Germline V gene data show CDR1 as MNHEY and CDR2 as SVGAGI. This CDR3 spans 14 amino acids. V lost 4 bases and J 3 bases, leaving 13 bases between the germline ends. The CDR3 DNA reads TGTGCCAGCAGTTCGCCGGGTCTATACTACGAGCAGTACTTC. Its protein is CASSSPGLYYEQYF.

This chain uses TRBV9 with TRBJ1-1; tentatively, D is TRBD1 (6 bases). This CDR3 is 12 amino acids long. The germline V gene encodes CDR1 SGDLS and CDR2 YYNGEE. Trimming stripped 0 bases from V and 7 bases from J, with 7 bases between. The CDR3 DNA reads TGTGCCAGCAGCGTAGTGGACAGTGAAGCTTTCTTT. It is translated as CASSVVDSEAFF. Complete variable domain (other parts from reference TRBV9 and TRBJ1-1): DSGVTQTPKHLITATGQRVTLRCSPRSGDLSVYWYQQSLDQGLQFLIQYYNGEERAKGNILERFSAQQFPDLHSELNLSSLELGDSALYFCASSVVDSEAFFGQGTRLTVV.

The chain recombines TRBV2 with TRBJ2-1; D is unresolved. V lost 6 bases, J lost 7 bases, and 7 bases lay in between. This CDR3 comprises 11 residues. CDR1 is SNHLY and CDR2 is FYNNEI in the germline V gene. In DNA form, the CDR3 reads TGTGCCAGCAGGTTAACGAATGAGCAGTTCTTC. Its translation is CASRLTNEQFF.

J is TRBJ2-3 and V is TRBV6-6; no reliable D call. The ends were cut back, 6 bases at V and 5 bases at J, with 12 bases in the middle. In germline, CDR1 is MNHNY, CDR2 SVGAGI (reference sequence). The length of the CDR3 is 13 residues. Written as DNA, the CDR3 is TGTGCCAGCAGCCCACTCTTCATAGATACGCAGTATTTT. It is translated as CASSPLFIDTQYF.

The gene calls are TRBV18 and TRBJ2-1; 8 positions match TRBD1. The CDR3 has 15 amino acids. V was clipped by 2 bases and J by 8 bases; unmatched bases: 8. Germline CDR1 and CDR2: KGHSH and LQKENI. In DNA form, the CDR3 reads TGTGCCAGCTCACCAACCGGACAGGGAGTTTATGAGCAGTTCTTC. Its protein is CASSPTGQGVYEQFF.

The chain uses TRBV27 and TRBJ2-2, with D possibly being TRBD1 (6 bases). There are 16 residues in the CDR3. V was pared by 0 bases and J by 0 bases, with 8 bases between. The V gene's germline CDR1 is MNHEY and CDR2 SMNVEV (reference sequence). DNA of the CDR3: TGTGCCAGCAGTTTATCACCAGGGGCGAACACCGGGGAGCTGTTTTTT. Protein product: CASSLSPGANTGELFF.

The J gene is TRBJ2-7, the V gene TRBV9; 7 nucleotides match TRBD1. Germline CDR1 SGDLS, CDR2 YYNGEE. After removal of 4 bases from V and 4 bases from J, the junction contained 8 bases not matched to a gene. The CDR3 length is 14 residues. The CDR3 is CASSTTQGSYEQYF. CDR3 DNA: TGTGCCAGCAGCACTACACAGGGGTCTTACGAGCAGTACTTC.

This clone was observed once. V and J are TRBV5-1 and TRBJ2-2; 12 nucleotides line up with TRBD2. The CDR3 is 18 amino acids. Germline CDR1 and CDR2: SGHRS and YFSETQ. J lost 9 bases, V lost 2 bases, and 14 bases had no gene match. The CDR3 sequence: CASSFSSGRARVLRELFF. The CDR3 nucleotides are TGCGCCAGCAGCTTCTCTAGCGGGAGGGCCAGGGTCCTCCGGGAGCTGTTTTTT.

For the CDR3, the DNA is TGTGCCATCAGTGGCTCCGGGACAGGGGGTCCCCAAGAGACCCAGTACTTC. Its translation is CAISGSGTGGPQETQYF. The V gene is TRBV10-3, the J gene TRBJ2-5; 11 bases line up with TRBD1. The germline V gene encodes CDR1 ENHRY and CDR2 SYGVKD. There are 17 residues in the CDR3. The V gene end was trimmed by 4 bases and the J gene end by 1 base; junction bases not matched to a gene: 8.

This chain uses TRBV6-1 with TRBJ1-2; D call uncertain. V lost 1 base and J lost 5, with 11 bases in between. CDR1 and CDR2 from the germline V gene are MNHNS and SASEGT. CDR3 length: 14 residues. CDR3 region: CASSEGLTLYGYTF. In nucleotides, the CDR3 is TGTGCCAGCAGTGAAGGGTTAACTCTATATGGCTACACCTTC.

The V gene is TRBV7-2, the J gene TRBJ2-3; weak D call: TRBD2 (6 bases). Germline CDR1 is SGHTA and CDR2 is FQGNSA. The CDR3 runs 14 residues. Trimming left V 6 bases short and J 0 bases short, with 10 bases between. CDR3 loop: CASRLAASTDTQYF. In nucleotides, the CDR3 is TGTGCCAGCAGACTAGCAGCTAGCACAGATACGCAGTATTTT.

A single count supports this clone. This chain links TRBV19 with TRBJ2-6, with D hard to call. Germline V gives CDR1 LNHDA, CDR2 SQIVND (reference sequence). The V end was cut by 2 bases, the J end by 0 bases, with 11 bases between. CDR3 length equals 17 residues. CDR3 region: CASSISSAASGANVLTF. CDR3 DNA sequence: TGTGCCAGTAGTATAAGTTCGGCGGCCTCTGGGGCCAACGTCCTGACTTTC. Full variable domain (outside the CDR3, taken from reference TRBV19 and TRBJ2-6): DGGITQSPKYLFRKEGQNVTLSCEQNLNHDAMYWYRQDPGQGLRLIYYSQIVNDFQKGDIAEGYSVSREKKESFPLTVTSAQKNPTAFYLCASSISSAASGANVLTFGAGSRLTVL.

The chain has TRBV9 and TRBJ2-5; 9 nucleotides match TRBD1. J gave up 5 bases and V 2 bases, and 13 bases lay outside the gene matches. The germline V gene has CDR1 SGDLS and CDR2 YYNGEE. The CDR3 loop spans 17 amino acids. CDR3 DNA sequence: TGTGCCAGCAGCGTCGTACCACAGGGGGCGGTTGGCGAGACCCAGTACTTC. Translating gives CASSVVPQGAVGETQYF.

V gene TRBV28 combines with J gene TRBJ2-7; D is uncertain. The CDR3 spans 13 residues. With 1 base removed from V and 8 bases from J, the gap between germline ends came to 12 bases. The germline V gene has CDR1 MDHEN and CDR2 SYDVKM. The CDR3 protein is CASSLYGSNKQYF. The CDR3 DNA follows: TGTGCCAGCAGTTTATACGGCAGCAATAAGCAGTACTTC.

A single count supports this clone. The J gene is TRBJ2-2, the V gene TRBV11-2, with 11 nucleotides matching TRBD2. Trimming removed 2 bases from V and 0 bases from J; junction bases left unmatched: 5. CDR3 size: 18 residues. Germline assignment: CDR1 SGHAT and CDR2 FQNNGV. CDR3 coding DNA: TGTGCCAGCAGCTTACTAGGACTAGCGGGTTCGAACACCGGGGAGCTGTTTTTT. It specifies CASSLLGLAGSNTGELFF.

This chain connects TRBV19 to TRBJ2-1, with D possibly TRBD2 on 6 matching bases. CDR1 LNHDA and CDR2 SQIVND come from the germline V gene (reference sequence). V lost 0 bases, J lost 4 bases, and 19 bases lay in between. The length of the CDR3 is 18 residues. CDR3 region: CASSIEGLASRWYNEQFF. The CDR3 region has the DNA TGTGCCAGTAGTATAGAGGGGCTAGCGTCTCGCTGGTACAATGAGCAGTTCTTC.

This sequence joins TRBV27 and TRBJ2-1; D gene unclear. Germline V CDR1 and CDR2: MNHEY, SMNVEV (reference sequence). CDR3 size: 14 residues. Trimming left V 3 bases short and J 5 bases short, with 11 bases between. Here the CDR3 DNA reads TGTGCCAGCAGTTTCAACTACCCCCACAATGAGCAGTTCTTC. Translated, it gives CASSFNYPHNEQFF.

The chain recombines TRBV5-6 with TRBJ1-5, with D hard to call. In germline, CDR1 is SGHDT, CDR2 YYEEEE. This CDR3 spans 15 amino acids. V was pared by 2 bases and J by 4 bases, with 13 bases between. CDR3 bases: TGTGCCAGCAGCTTACGACACGTTGGGAATCAGCCCCAGCATTTT. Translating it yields CASSLRHVGNQPQHF.

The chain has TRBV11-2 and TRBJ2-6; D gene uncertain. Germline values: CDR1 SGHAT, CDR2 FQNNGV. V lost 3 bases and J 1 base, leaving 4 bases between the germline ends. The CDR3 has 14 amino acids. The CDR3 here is CASSLWSGANVLTF. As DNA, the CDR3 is TGTGCCAGCAGCTTGTGGTCTGGGGCCAACGTCCTGACTTTC.

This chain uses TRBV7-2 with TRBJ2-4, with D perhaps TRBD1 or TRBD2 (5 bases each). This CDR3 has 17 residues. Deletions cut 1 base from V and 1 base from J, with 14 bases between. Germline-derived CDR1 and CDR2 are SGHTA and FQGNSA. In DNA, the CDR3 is TGTGCCAGCAGCTTAGAAGGGATGGGGACGGCCAAAAACATTCAGTACTTC. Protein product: CASSLEGMGTAKNIQYF.